The clone carrying this T cell receptor beta chain has ten or more counts. Its antigen is undetermined. The CDR3 runs to 16 residues. Germline values: CDR1 SEHNR, CDR2 FQNEAQ (reference sequence). The V end was cut by 5 bases, the J end by 0 bases, with 13 bases between. TCRdb redid the calling of the 5' RACE reads with MiXCR, one entry per CDR3 protein. The table has approximately 400,000 distinct CDR3 sequences, 26% seen once. This entry belongs to a study of CD8 T cells in ankylosing spondylitis. Whole-study findings and limits: Seemingly characteristic of ankylosing spondylitis blood was a TCR beta motif consisting of 7 or 8 highly homologous variants.

Material: blood, either unsorted or a sorted T cell fraction (not recorded which). The rearrangement joins TRBV7-9 to TRBJ2-2; the D gene is possibly TRBD2 (6 bases). The sequence came from a male donor with ankylosing spondylitis. CDR3 DNA: TGTGCCAGCAGCCCCCGCGGAGGGTCGAACACCGGGGAGCTGTTTTTT. Translation gives CASSPRGGSNTGELFF.